This entry features one TCR beta chain sequence. The data were taken from a study of blood T cell repertoires in COVID-19. Background on the study: Both acute and convalescent COVID-19 samples were obtained from the United States, Italy and Spain. Sample material is recorded as cDNA or gDNA derived from T cells, B-cell-depleted T cells, or PBMCs.

Assignment of participants to cohorts was predicated upon participant-reported clinical history. Original methodology: The authors estimated nucleated cell counts from reference gene primer amplification. This table comes from immunoSEQ multiplex PCR, and its TCRdb copy is limited to in-frame clones, with some not included. Clone size and the V and J calls come from that table; the DNA yielded D and trimming. The data contain roughly 230,000 clones, just under 90% of them seen just once; the ten biggest clones take up 3.5% to 4%. Trimming removed 4 bases from V and 5 bases from J, with 14 bases in between. The CDR3 has 14 residues. Looked up from germline, CDR1 is LNHDA and CDR2 is SQIVND (reference sequence).

The chain employs TRBV19 and TRBJ1-1; D is unclear. The sample was PBMCs or T cells enriched from blood (not recorded which). This sequence originates from a woman in her 30s with acute COVID-19. The CDR3 region has the DNA TGTGCCAGTAGTAGTACAGCCCTAAGGACTGAAGCTTTCTTT. This translates into CASSSTALRTEAFF.